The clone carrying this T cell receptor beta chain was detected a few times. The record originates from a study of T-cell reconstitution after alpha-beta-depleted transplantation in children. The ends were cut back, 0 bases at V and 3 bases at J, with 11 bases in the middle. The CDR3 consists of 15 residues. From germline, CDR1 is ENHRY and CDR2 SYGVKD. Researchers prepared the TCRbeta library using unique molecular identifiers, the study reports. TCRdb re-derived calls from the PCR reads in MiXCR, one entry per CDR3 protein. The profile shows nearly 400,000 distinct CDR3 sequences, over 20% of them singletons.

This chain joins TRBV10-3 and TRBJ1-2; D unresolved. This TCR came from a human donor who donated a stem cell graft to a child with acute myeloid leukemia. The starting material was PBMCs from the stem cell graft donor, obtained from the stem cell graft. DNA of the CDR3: TGTGCCATCAGTGAGTCGAGGCAGACGGACTATGGCTACACCTTC. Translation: CAISESRQTDYGYTF.